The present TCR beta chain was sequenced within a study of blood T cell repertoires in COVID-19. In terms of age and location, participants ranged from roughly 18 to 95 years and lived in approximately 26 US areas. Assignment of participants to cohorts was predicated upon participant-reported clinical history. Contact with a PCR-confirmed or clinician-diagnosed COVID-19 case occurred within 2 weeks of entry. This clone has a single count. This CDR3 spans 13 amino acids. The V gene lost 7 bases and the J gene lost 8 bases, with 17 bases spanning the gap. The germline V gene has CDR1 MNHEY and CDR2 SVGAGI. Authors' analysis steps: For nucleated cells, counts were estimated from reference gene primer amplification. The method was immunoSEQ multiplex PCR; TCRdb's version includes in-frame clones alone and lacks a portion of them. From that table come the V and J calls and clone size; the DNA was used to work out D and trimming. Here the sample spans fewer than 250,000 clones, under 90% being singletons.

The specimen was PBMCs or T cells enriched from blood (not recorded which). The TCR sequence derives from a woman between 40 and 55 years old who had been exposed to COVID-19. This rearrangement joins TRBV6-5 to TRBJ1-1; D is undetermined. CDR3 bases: TGTGCCAGCACCCTTCTAGACGCACAAGAAGCTTTCTTT. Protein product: CASTLLDAQEAFF.